This T cell receptor (beta chain) was identified during a study of T cells expressing NK-cell markers. In the study overall: Source material for TCR beta repertoires consisted of sorted CD3+CD56+NKG2C+, CD3+CD56+NKG2C- and CD3+CD56-NKG2C+ T cells. There were seven HCMV-seropositive donors and one seronegative donor among the eight sequenced.

With UMIs, 5'RACE template switching was used to make TCR beta cDNA. With the 5' RACE reads reprocessed, TCRdb shows one record per CDR3 protein and no DNA. The sample includes some 190,000 distinct CDR3 sequences. The material sequenced was blood T cells: a sorted CD56 or NKG2C T cell subset, CD4+ or CD8+ T cells, or bulk PBMC T cells (not recorded which). This TCR was sampled from a man aged 18-69 years in good health.

The CDR3 spells CASRPTSVGEQFF. V and J are TRBV2 and TRBJ2-1; TCRdb returns TRBD2, unconfirmable since there is no DNA. CDR1 is SNHLY and CDR2 is FYNNEI in the germline V gene. The CDR3 sequence is 13 residues long. Full variable domain (missing parts from reference TRBV2 and TRBJ2-1): EPEVTQTPSHQVTQMGQEVILRCVPISNHLYFYWYRQILGQKVEFLVSFYNNEISEKSEIFDDQFSVERPDGSNFTLKIRSTKLEDSAMYFCASRPTSVGEQFFGPGTRLTVL.